This TCR beta chain was profiled in a study of cytomegalovirus exposure and HLA in healthy donors. The germline gives CDR1 MGHRA, CDR2 YSYEKL. V was pared by 0 bases and J by 3 bases, with 11 bases between. The CDR3 runs 15 residues. Primers: 60 Vbeta forward and 13 Jbeta reverse. Clones were read by immunoSEQ multiplex PCR, and TCRdb kept only the in-frame ones, dropping some. Seen here are approximately 94,000 clones, over 60% observed once, and the top ten hold 4% to 5.5%. This clone was observed a single time. Its specificity is unknown. Overall study findings and caveats: CMV serostatus was the sole immune exposure data available.

The sample consisted of PBMCs. This clonotype was sampled from a man between 25 and 39 years old in good health and CMV-seropositive. The chain joins TRBV4-1 to TRBJ1-2; a weak D match, TRBD1 (5 bases). CDR3 bases: TGCGCCAGCAGCCAAGAAAATAGGGGTCACTATGGCTACACCTTC. Protein: CASSQENRGHYGYTF.